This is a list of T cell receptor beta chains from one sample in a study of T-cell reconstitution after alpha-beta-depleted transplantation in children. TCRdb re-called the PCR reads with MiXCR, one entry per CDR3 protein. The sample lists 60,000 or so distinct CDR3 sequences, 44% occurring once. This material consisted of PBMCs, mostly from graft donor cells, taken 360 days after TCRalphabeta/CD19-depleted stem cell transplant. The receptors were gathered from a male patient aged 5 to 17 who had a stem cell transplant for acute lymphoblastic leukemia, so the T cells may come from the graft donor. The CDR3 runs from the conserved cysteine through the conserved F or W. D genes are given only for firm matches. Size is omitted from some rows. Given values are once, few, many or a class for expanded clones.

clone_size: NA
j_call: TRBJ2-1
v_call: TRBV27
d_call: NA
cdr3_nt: TGTGCCAGCAGCTACTCCGCGGGACAACTCTACAATGAGCAGTTCTTC
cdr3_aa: CASSYSAGQLYNEQFF

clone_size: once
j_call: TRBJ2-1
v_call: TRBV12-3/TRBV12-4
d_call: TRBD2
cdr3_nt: TGTGCCAGCAGTCCCCCGGGACTAGCGGGACTAGGGAAGTTCTTC
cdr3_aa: CASSPPGLAGLGKFF

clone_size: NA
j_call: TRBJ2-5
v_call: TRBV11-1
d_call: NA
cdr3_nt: TGTGCCAGCAGCTTCGGGGCTCAAGAGACCCAGTACTTC
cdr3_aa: CASSFGAQETQYF

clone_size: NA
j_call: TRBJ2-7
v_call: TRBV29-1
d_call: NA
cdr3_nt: TGCAGCGCCGCCGGCGGGGACTCCTACGAGCAGTACTTC
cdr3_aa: CSAAGGDSYEQYF

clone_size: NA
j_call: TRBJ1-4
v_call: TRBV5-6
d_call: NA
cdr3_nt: TGTGCCAGCAGCTTACCGGGACTGGATAATGAAAAACTGTTTTTT
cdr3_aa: CASSLPGLDNEKLFF

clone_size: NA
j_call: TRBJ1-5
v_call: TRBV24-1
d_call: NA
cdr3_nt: TGTGCCACCAGTGATTCCACACAGCCCCAGCATTTT
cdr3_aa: CATSDSTQPQHF

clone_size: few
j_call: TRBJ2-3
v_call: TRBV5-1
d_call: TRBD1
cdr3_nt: TGCGCCAGCAGCTTGCTGACAGGGTTGGGTACAGATACGCAGTATTTT
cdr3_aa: CASSLLTGLGTDTQYF

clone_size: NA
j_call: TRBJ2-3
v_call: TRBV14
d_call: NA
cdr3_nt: TGTGCCAGCAGCCATCGGTCCGATACGCAGTATTTT
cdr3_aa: CASSHRSDTQYF

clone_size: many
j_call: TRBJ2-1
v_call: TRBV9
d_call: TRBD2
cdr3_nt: TGTGCCAGCAGCGTAGTCTCTAGCGGGCGCACCTACAATGAGCAGTTCTTC
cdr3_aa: CASSVVSSGRTYNEQFF

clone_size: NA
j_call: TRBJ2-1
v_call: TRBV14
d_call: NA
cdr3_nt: TGTGCCAGCAGCCAAGAACTGGACCACCCTTTTAACTTC
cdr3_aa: CASSQELDHPFNF